One and the same sample provided the 9 T cell receptor beta chains below, sequenced in a study of shared T cell receptors in the human thymus. The repertoire was sequenced with immunoSEQ multiplex PCR; TCRdb's copy has only in-frame clones and lacks some. The top ten hold 0.0094% of the sample, which has some 640,000 clones, about 90% seen once. Separately, the same data were catalogued under a study of human thymus T cells.

The specimen was thymocytes. All receptors derive from a boy under three years old with a congenital heart defect.

The rearrangement links TRBV29-1 to TRBJ1-2; D is unclear. Germline CDR1 SQVTM, CDR2 ANQGSEA. Trimming shortened V by 2 bases and J by 8 bases, and 12 bases separated the two germline ends. The CDR3 is 12 amino acids. In nucleotides, the CDR3 is TGCAGCGTTGAATCGACTCCAAGGGGCTACACCTTC. Amino acids: CSVESTPRGYTF.

The gene calls are TRBV15 and TRBJ2-5; 9 bases match TRBD1. V trimming: 1 base; J trimming: 5 bases; junction bases outside the gene matches: 5. The CDR3 extends over 15 amino acids. CDR1 and CDR2 (germline): LNHNV, YYDKDF (reference sequence). In nucleotides, the CDR3 is TGTGCCACCAGCAGAGGGACAGGGGTACGGGAGACCCAGTACTTC. This sequence encodes CATSRGTGVRETQYF.

The chain recombines TRBV5-1 with TRBJ2-3; TRBD2 matches at 11 bases. The junction had 4 bases not matched to a gene; V was cut back by 1 base and J by 0 bases. There are 17 residues in the CDR3. Germline V gives CDR1 SGHRS, CDR2 YFSETQ. The CDR3 is CASSLTGLAASTDTQYF. The CDR3 DNA follows: TGCGCCAGCAGCTTGACGGGACTAGCGGCTAGCACAGATACGCAGTATTTT. The variable domain in full, with the rest retrieved from reference TRBV5-1 and TRBJ2-3, is KAGVTQTPRYLIKTRGQQVTLSCSPISGHRSVSWYQQTPGQGLQFLFEYFSETQRNKGNFPGRFSGRQFSNSRSEMNVSTLELGDSALYLCASSLTGLAASTDTQYFGPGTRLTVL.

This clone appeared a single time. The V gene is TRBV12-2, the J gene TRBJ2-5; the table's D call of TRBD1 was not tested on the DNA. TRBV12-2 has pseudogene status. The CDR3 extends over 17 amino acids. DNA for the CDR3: TGTGCAAGTCGCTTATCCCTCAGGGACAAAGGAAAAGAGACCCAGTACTTC. It translates to CASRLSLRDKGKETQYF.

The chain has TRBV6-5 and TRBJ1-1; TRBD1 aligns across 7 bases. The CDR3 contains 14 residues. The junction had 6 bases not matched to a gene; V was cut back by 5 bases and J by 3 bases. CDR1 and CDR2 (germline): MNHEY, SVGAGI. CDR3: CASSRPGQHTEAFF. As DNA, the CDR3 is TGTGCCAGCAGTCGGCCGGGACAGCACACTGAAGCTTTCTTT.

There are a few counts of this clone. The chain links TRBV7-9 to TRBJ1-2; 8 nucleotides align to TRBD1. CDR3 length: 17 amino acids. The V segment lost 1 base and the J segment 5 bases; nucleotides outside the gene matches: 12. In germline, CDR1 is SEHNR, CDR2 FQNEAQ (reference sequence). The chain's CDR3 is CASSLVPTGAGKYGYTF. The CDR3 nucleotides read TGTGCCAGCAGCTTAGTACCGACAGGGGCTGGAAAGTATGGCTACACCTTC.

CDR3 DNA sequence: TGTGCCAGCAGCTTAGCCAGGAAGAGCACAGATACGCAGTATTTT. This codes for CASSLARKSTDTQYF. V is TRBV7-2 and J is TRBJ2-3; D remains ambiguous. V was cut by 0 bases and J by 0 bases, with 7 bases left in between. From germline, CDR1 is SGHTA and CDR2 FQGNSA. The CDR3 contains 15 residues.

J is TRBJ2-7 and V is TRBV4-1; 7 positions match TRBD2. The germline CDR1 and CDR2 sequences are MGHRA and YSYEKL. J gave up 2 bases and V 4 bases, and 14 bases lay outside the gene matches. CDR3 length: 17 residues. CDR3 residues: CASSPVLRPSGPYEQYF. DNA for the CDR3: TGCGCCAGCAGCCCAGTCCTGAGGCCTAGCGGTCCCTACGAGCAGTACTTC.

This rearrangement joins TRBV7-2 to TRBJ2-2, with a possible D match to TRBD1 (5 bases). The V end lost 1 base, the J end lost 7 bases, and 13 bases lay between the germline ends. CDR3 length: 15 residues. The V gene's germline CDR1 is SGHTA and CDR2 FQGNSA. DNA for the CDR3: TGTGCCAGCAGCTTAGAGATAGGGGTGGGCGGGGAGCTGTTTTTT. It encodes CASSLEIGVGGELFF.